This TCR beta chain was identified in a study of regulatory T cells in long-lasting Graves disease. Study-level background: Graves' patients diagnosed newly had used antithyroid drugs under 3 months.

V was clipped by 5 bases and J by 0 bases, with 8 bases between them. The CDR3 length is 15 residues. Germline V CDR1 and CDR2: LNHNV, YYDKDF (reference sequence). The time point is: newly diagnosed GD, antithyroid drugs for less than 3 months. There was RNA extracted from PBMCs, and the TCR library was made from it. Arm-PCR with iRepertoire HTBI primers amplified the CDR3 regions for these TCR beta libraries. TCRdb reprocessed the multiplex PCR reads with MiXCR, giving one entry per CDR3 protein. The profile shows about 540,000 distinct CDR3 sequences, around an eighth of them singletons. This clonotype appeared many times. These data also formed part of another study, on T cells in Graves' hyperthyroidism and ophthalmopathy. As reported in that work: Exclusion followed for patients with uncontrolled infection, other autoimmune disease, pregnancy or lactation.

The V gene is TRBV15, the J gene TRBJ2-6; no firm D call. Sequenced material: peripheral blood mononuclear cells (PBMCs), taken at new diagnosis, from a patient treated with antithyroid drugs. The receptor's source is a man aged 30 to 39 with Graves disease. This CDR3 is CATSRFFSGANVLTF. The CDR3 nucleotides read TGTGCCACCAGCCGATTCTTCTCTGGGGCCAACGTCCTGACTTTC.